This T cell receptor beta chain was observed in a study of human T cells and chemical hapten exposure. In the study overall: TCR yield per sample varied, mainly due to pooled library volumes.

The CDR3 length is 10 residues. Trimming stripped 5 bases from V and 9 bases from J, with 6 bases between. For the library, individual cDNA molecules each received unique molecular identifiers. TCRdb reprocessed the 5' RACE reads via MiXCR and lists one record per CDR3 protein. The sample has tens of thousands of distinct CDR3 sequences, about 7.7% seen once. Unfractionated whole blood yielded the extracted total RNA. The TCR comes from a male donor in good health. V gene TRBV12-3 or TRBV12-4 combines with J gene TRBJ2-3; D gene ambiguous. This chain's CDR3 is CASSLYTQYF. Written as DNA, the CDR3 is TGTGCCAGCAGTCTGTACACGCAGTATTTT.